These 29 T cell receptor beta chains came from one sample sequenced in a study of shared clonotypes between healthy human individuals. Here immunoSEQ multiplex PCR was the method, and the copy in TCRdb shows in-frame clones only, minus some. The table includes roughly 1,000,000 clones, approximately 78% detected once. The sequencing sample was made of memory CD4+ T cells from PBMCs. Indicated subset: CD45RA-negative fraction. These receptors came from a man aged 18 to 30 in good health. Some clones in this sample may be carry-over from other donors' samples.

This clone was seen once. The V gene is TRBV28, the J gene TRBJ1-3; tentative D call: TRBD1 (6 bases). Germline-derived CDR1 and CDR2 are MDHEN and SYDVKM. This CDR3 has 13 residues. Trimming left V 7 bases short and J 8 bases short, with 15 bases between. The CDR3 DNA reads as TGTGCCAGCAACCCGGGGGCTACGGACACCATATATTTT. It is translated as CASNPGATDTIYF.

This sequence joins TRBV29-1 and TRBJ2-5; no reliable D call. The better agreement between TRBJ2-7 and the DNA end casts doubt on the J call. This CDR3 spans 12 amino acids. Per the germline V gene, CDR1 is SQVTM and CDR2 is ANQGSEA. The CDR3 region is CSAGRAQNEQYF. In DNA, the CDR3 is TGCAGCGCCGGACGGGCCCAGAACGAGCAGTACTTC.

V is TRBV5-6 and J is TRBJ2-7; D may be TRBD1 or TRBD2 (5 bases each). Germline V lookup: CDR1 SGHDT, CDR2 YYEEEE. V shed 4 bases and J shed 2 bases, with 10 bases lying between them. This CDR3 has 13 amino acids. The CDR3 loop is CASSLRGAYEQYF. For the CDR3, the DNA is TGTGCCAGCAGCCTGAGAGGGGCCTACGAGCAGTACTTC.

V usage is TRBV28 and J usage is TRBJ2-5; a weak D match, TRBD2 (6 bases). This CDR3 contains 13 residues. V was trimmed by 5 bases and J by 7 bases, leaving 14 bases between them. Germline CDR1 is MDHEN and CDR2 is SYDVKM. The CDR3 sequence: CASSGGTPGTQYF. CDR3 DNA sequence: TGTGCCAGCAGTGGGGGGACCCCGGGGACCCAGTACTTC.

V usage is TRBV4-2 and J usage is TRBJ2-1; 8 nucleotides agree with TRBD2. The CDR3 is made up of 17 amino acids. Germline V gene sequence: CDR1 LGHNA, CDR2 YNFKEQ. Trimming took 4 bases from V and 4 from J; bases not matched to a gene: 12. As DNA, the CDR3 is TGTGCCAGCAGCCCGTCCCGGACGGGAGGGTTTTACAATGAGCAGTTCTTC. It encodes CASSPSRTGGFYNEQFF.

This chain links TRBV15 with TRBJ2-1; 7 bases map to TRBD2. The germline CDR1 and CDR2 sequences are LNHNV and YYDKDF (reference sequence). The CDR3 has 19 residues. With V trimmed by 0 bases and J by 8 bases, 19 bases remained unmatched. For the CDR3, the DNA is TGTGCCACCAGCAGAGAAGTTAGGCTAGCGGAGACTATGGGCGATGAGCAGTTCTTC. Protein: CATSREVRLAETMGDEQFF. Based on the CDR3 plus reference TRBV15 and TRBJ2-1, the full variable domain is DAMVIQNPRYQVTQFGKPVTLSCSQTLNHNVMYWYQQKSSQAPKLLFHYYDKDFNNEADTPDNFQSRRPNTSFCFLDIRSPGLGDTAMYLCATSREVRLAETMGDEQFFGPGTRLTVL.

The rearrangement uses TRBV7-2 and TRBJ2-1; 10 bases match TRBD2. Germline CDR1 SGHTA, CDR2 FQGNSA. With V trimmed by 6 bases and J by 0 bases, 8 bases remained unmatched. There are 17 residues in the CDR3. In DNA form, the CDR3 reads TGTGCCAGCAGACCGACTAGCGGGCCAAGCTCCTACAATGAGCAGTTCTTC. Amino acid sequence: CASRPTSGPSSYNEQFF.

The chain couples TRBV29-1 to TRBJ2-3; 10 bases are a match to TRBD2. The V segment lost 4 bases and the J segment 3 bases; nucleotides outside the gene matches: 1. Germline V gene lookup returns CDR1 SQVTM and CDR2 ANQGSEA. The CDR3 loop spans 13 amino acids. Written as DNA, the CDR3 is TGCAGCGTTGTTAGCGGGAGGACAGATACGCAGTATTTT. It is translated as CSVVSGRTDTQYF.

As concerns this clone: Since a much larger clone is just one base distant, this may be a read error. The chain has TRBV5-1 and TRBJ2-2; D gene ambiguous. The germline CDR1 and CDR2 sequences are SGHRS and YFSETQ. This CDR3 region has 14 residues. The V gene lost 9 bases and the J gene lost 7 bases, with 19 bases spanning the gap. In DNA, the CDR3 is TGCGCCAACAGTCCTGGCGGATTTGGCGGGGAGCTGTTTTTT. This codes for CANSPGGFGGELFF.

V usage is TRBV4-1 and J usage is TRBJ2-1; D ambiguous. V was shortened by 0 bases and J by 9 bases, with 18 bases between the two germline ends. The CDR3 sequence is 16 residues long. CDR1 MGHRA and CDR2 YSYEKL come from the germline V gene. For the CDR3, the DNA is TGCGCCAGCAGCCAAGAAGGAGACGGTACGACGGGTGAGCAGTTCTTC. Protein: CASSQEGDGTTGEQFF.

V is TRBV6-1 and J is TRBJ2-2, with 7 positions matching TRBD2. CDR1 is MNHNS, CDR2 SASEGT, per germline. This CDR3 is 15 amino acids long. The ends lost 8 bases at V and 4 bases at J; junction bases unmatched: 10. CDR3 sequence: CASRSAGASTGELFF. The CDR3 DNA is TGTGCCAGCCGATCCGCGGGAGCGAGCACCGGGGAGCTGTTTTTT.

CDR3 in amino acids: CASSVADSRYQETQYF. CDR3 bases: TGTGCCAGCAGCGTAGCGGACTCCCGGTACCAAGAGACCCAGTACTTC. The chain employs TRBV9 and TRBJ2-5, with D possibly matching TRBD2 (5 bases). The germline gives CDR1 SGDLS, CDR2 YYNGEE. Trimming pared 0 bases from V and 0 bases from J, leaving 12 bases between. This CDR3 region has 16 residues.

The CDR3 DNA reads TGTGCCAGCAGCGCGGTGGGCGTAGCCTACGAGCAGTACTTC. Protein product: CASSAVGVAYEQYF. The genes are TRBV7-9 and TRBJ2-7; D is uncertain. V lost 5 bases, J lost 2 bases, and 13 bases lay in between. The CDR3 runs to 14 residues. CDR1 and CDR2 (germline): SEHNR, FQNEAQ (reference sequence).

This chain joins TRBV18 and TRBJ2-7, with D possibly TRBD2 on 5 matching bases. Germline CDR1 KGHSH, CDR2 LQKENI. V was pared by 0 bases and J by 2 bases, with 14 bases between. There are 16 residues in the CDR3. The CDR3 bases are TGTGCCAGCTCACCACCGAGCCGGAGCGGCCCCTACGAGCAGTACTTC. Translation: CASSPPSRSGPYEQYF.

J is TRBJ2-2 and V is TRBV5-6; TRBD2 agrees at 7 bases. There are 16 residues in the CDR3. CDR1 and CDR2 from the germline V gene are SGHDT and YYEEEE. V gave up 1 base and J gave up 5 bases; unmatched junction bases: 8. Here the CDR3 reads CASSLLPSGTTGELFF. The CDR3, as DNA: TGTGCCAGCAGCTTGTTGCCTAGCGGTACTACCGGGGAGCTGTTTTTT. The whole variable domain, filled in from reference TRBV5-6 and TRBJ2-2, reads DAGVTQSPTHLIKTRGQQVTLRCSPKSGHDTVSWYQQALGQGPQFIFQYYEEEERQRGNFPDRFSGHQFPNYSSELNVNALLLGDSALYLCASSLLPSGTTGELFFGEGSRLTVL.

The chain couples TRBV5-1 to TRBJ1-2; D remains ambiguous. The V and J ends lost 3 bases and 5 bases respectively, with 14 bases between them. The germline CDR1 and CDR2 sequences are SGHRS and YFSETQ. This CDR3 has 14 amino acids. As DNA, the CDR3 is TGCGCCAGCAGCTCCGACGAGGGTTTATATGGCTACACCTTC. This codes for CASSSDEGLYGYTF.

The chain is built from TRBV11-2 and TRBJ2-3, with 9 bases lining up with TRBD2. The CDR3 is 16 residues long. Trimming at V came to 5 bases and at J to 3 bases, leaving 9 bases not matched to a gene. CDR1 is SGHAT and CDR2 is FQNNGV in the germline V gene. The chain's CDR3 is CASSIIAGGLTDTQYF. The CDR3 coding sequence is TGTGCCAGCAGCATCATCGCGGGAGGGTTAACAGATACGCAGTATTTT.

Comments on this clone: This may be a read error, as it is one base from a much larger clone. At the DNA level, this CDR3 is encoded by other sequences in the same sample as well. V and J are TRBV11-3 and TRBJ2-1; D gene uncertain. Germline V lookup: CDR1 SGHNT, CDR2 YENEEA. This CDR3 region has 13 residues. V lost 1 base to trimming and J lost 5 bases, with 6 bases between them. This CDR3 is CASSLGLDNEQFF. The CDR3 DNA reads TGTGCCAGCAGCTTAGGGCTAGACAATGAGCAGTTCTTC.

This rearrangement joins TRBV7-9 to TRBJ1-5; D unclear. The CDR3 contains 13 residues. Germline V gene data show CDR1 as SEHNR and CDR2 as FQNEAQ (reference sequence). V was trimmed by 5 bases and J by 5 bases, leaving 10 bases between them. CDR3 sequence reads: CASSRRADQPQHF. CDR3 coding DNA: TGTGCCAGCAGCCGACGGGCCGATCAGCCCCAGCATTTT. Together with reference TRBV7-9 and TRBJ1-5, the CDR3 gives the full variable domain: DTGVSQNPRHKITKRGQNVTFRCDPISEHNRLYWYRQTLGQGPEFLTYFQNEAQLEKSRLLSDRFSAERPKGSFSTLEIQRTEQGDSAMYLCASSRRADQPQHFGDGTRLSIL.

This clone has at least ten counts. V usage is TRBV28 and J usage is TRBJ2-3; the D gene is possibly TRBD1 (5 bases). Trimming took off 2 bases at V and 9 bases at J, with 9 bases between the two ends. The germline V gene has CDR1 MDHEN and CDR2 SYDVKM. This CDR3 has 12 amino acids. The CDR3 reads CASSLRGRTQYF. CDR3 coding DNA: TGTGCCAGCAGTTTAAGGGGCCGCACGCAGTATTTT.

The chain recombines TRBV5-6 with TRBJ1-2, with D possibly being TRBD1 (5 bases). The CDR3 covers 11 residues. The germline V and J ends were trimmed by 3 bases and 9 bases, with 9 bases remaining between them. The V gene's germline CDR1 is SGHDT and CDR2 YYEEEE. CDR3 in amino acids: CASSWGMSYTF. Here the CDR3 DNA reads TGTGCCAGCAGCTGGGGGATGAGCTACACCTTC.

The CDR3: CASSLQGTRIWGELFF. The CDR3 DNA reads TGCGCCAGCAGCTTGCAGGGGACTAGAATTTGGGGGGAGCTGTTTTTT. The V call is TRBV5-1, the J call TRBJ2-2; 8 positions agree with TRBD2. In germline, CDR1 is SGHRS, CDR2 YFSETQ. CDR3 length: 16 residues. After removal of 1 base from V and 8 bases from J, the junction contained 10 bases not matched to a gene. The full variable domain, rest sourced from reference TRBV5-1 and TRBJ2-2, is KAGVTQTPRYLIKTRGQQVTLSCSPISGHRSVSWYQQTPGQGLQFLFEYFSETQRNKGNFPGRFSGRQFSNSRSEMNVSTLELGDSALYLCASSLQGTRIWGELFFGEGSRLTVL.

The chain employs TRBV7-3 and TRBJ1-2; TRBD1 might be the D (6 bases). This CDR3 contains 13 residues. CDR1 SGHTA and CDR2 FQGTGA come from the germline V gene. V shed 5 bases and J shed 7 bases, with 14 bases lying between them. CDR3 sequence: CASSPDRFGGYTF. The CDR3 bases are TGTGCCAGCAGCCCCGACAGGTTTGGTGGCTACACCTTC.

The chain joins TRBV18 to TRBJ2-5; 7 bases map to TRBD2. The V segment lost 3 bases and the J segment 5 bases; nucleotides outside the gene matches: 6. CDR1 and CDR2 from the germline V gene are KGHSH and LQKENI. The CDR3 covers 14 residues. The DNA of the CDR3 is TGTGCCAGCTCACCCTCTGGTAGCGGGGAGACCCAGTACTTC. This translates into CASSPSGSGETQYF.

The chain employs TRBV9 and TRBJ1-5; possible D gene TRBD1, 6 bases. Between the trimmed V and J ends, which lost 4 bases and 5 bases, there was a span of 22 bases. CDR3 length equals 17 residues. Per the germline V gene, CDR1 is SGDLS and CDR2 is YYNGEE. The DNA for the CDR3 is TGTGCCAGCAGCCCAAGGGCGGGGGGCGAGGGAGATCAGCCCCAGCATTTT. Protein product: CASSPRAGGEGDQPQHF.

V gene TRBV5-1 combines with J gene TRBJ2-7; TRBD1 agrees at 7 bases. Germline V CDR1 and CDR2: SGHRS, YFSETQ. Trimming cost V 7 bases and J 4 bases; bases outside gene matches: 20. CDR3 length: 17 amino acids. The CDR3 coding sequence is TGCGCCAGCCAAATATCCCCCTTAACAGGGGCGAGATACGAGCAGTACTTC. It is translated as CASQISPLTGARYEQYF.

This clone was counted only a few times. This chain joins TRBV5-1 and TRBJ1-2; the match to TRBD1 covers 7 bases. The CDR3 spans 15 residues. CDR1 SGHRS and CDR2 YFSETQ come from the germline V gene. V shed 4 bases and J 4 bases; nucleotides not matched to a gene: 10. CDR3 nucleotides: TGCGCCAGCAGCCAGCAGACAGGGCTAGGCTATGGCTACACCTTC. Protein sequence: CASSQQTGLGYGYTF.

The chain carries TRBV27 and TRBJ2-7, with 10 bases aligning to TRBD1. Germline V gene lookup returns CDR1 MNHEY and CDR2 SMNVEV (reference sequence). CDR3 length: 15 amino acids. V was pared by 5 bases and J by 2 bases, with 6 bases of the junction left unmatched. The CDR3 DNA follows: TGTGCCAGCAGTCCAGACAGGGGGCTGACCTACGAGCAGTACTTC. The encoded protein is CASSPDRGLTYEQYF.

In its sample, this clone was seen a few times. The chain couples TRBV9 to TRBJ1-1; D possibly corresponds to TRBD1 (6 bases). V dropped 4 bases and J dropped 11 bases, with 24 bases sitting between them. The germline CDR1 and CDR2 sequences are SGDLS and YYNGEE. CDR3 length: 15 amino acids. The CDR3 bases are TGTGCCAGCAGCCCGAGACAGGCGGACTATAGTGGCGCTTTCTTT. It codes for CASSPRQADYSGAFF.